The 5 T cell receptor beta chains below were found in one sample sequenced in a study of Ad26.COV2.S vaccination and SARS-CoV-2 variants. TCRdb's copy holds only in-frame clones and misses some; the assay was immunoSEQ multiplex PCR. The sample shows around 450,000 clones, 85% to 90% of them seen only once. The treatment was: 19 received Ad26.COV2.S at low or high dose, single or two shots; roughly five received placebo; per-sample allocation not given. Specimens were obtained on day 63 following the first vaccine or placebo injection. The sequences come from peripheral blood, collected in a trial of Ad26.COV2.S vaccine versus placebo. The receptor set was obtained from a person between 18 and 59 years old who received the Ad26.COV2.S COVID-19 vaccine or a placebo.

This sequence joins TRBV30 and TRBJ1-5; no definite D call. V dropped 0 bases and J dropped 5 bases, with 8 bases sitting between them. Germline assignment: CDR1 GTSNPN and CDR2 SVGIG (reference sequence). The CDR3 spans 13 residues. CDR3 DNA: TGTGCCTGGAGTGTTATCAGCGATCAGCCCCAGCATTTT. Residues: CAWSVISDQPQHF.

The chain links TRBV7-2 to TRBJ1-1; D ambiguous. Germline V gene lookup returns CDR1 SGHTA and CDR2 FQGNSA. V was cut by 5 bases and J by 1 base, with 14 bases left in between. This CDR3 comprises 15 residues. This CDR3 is CASSPPSRANTEAFF. CDR3 nucleotides: TGTGCCAGCAGCCCCCCCTCGAGAGCGAACACTGAAGCTTTCTTT.

This clone has just one count. The rearrangement uses TRBV4-1 and TRBJ2-2; TRBD1 aligns across 7 bases. The germline CDR1 and CDR2 sequences are MGHRA and YSYEKL. V gave up 3 bases and J gave up 1 base; unmatched junction bases: 8. The CDR3 contains 17 residues. Here the CDR3 DNA reads TGCGCCAGCAGCCACCCTAGTACAGGGGTGAACACCGGGGAGCTGTTTTTT. This codes for CASSHPSTGVNTGELFF.

This chain connects TRBV6-5 to TRBJ2-7, with TRBD1 identical over 7 bases. There are 14 residues in the CDR3. Germline V lookup: CDR1 MNHEY, CDR2 SVGAGI. J lost 5 bases, V lost 5 bases, and 9 bases had no gene match. In nucleotides, the CDR3 is TGTGCCAGCAGTCCCGGGACAGATTCCAACGAGCAGTACTTC. Its translation: CASSPGTDSNEQYF.

This clone has only one observation. The rearrangement uses TRBV5-1 and TRBJ1-1, with 10 bases fitting TRBD1. The CDR3 contains 15 residues. CDR1 is SGHRS and CDR2 is YFSETQ in the germline V gene. Trimming cost V 4 bases and J 3 bases; bases outside gene matches: 6. CDR3 in DNA: TGCGCCAGCAGCACGGACAGGGGGTACGACACTGAAGCTTTCTTT. It yields the protein CASSTDRGYDTEAFF.